Below, 25 T cell receptor beta chains from the same sample are listed, as sequenced in a study of cytomegalovirus exposure and HLA in healthy donors. Produced via immunoSEQ multiplex PCR; TCRdb's table is partial and in-frame only. The repertoire holds about 180,000 clones, with about 85% as singletons. Source material: PBMCs. The origin of the receptors is a man younger than 35 in good health and CMV-seropositive.

This sequence joins TRBV28 and TRBJ2-5, with D uncertain. Germline-derived CDR1 and CDR2 are MDHEN and SYDVKM. V was shortened by 4 bases and J by 4 bases, with 7 bases between the two germline ends. CDR3 length equals 12 residues. DNA of the CDR3: TGTGCCAGCAGTTCCCAGGCAGAGACCCAGTACTTC. Translated, it gives CASSSQAETQYF.

The chain joins TRBV30 to TRBJ1-1; D is possibly TRBD1 (5 bases). V was shortened by 3 bases and J by 7 bases, with 9 bases between the two germline ends. The CDR3 consists of 11 residues. Germline V gene data show CDR1 as GTSNPN and CDR2 as SVGIG (reference sequence). DNA for the CDR3: TGTGCCTGGAGCCCCGACAGTGAAGCTTTCTTT. Protein: CAWSPDSEAFF.

The chain links TRBV5-1 to TRBJ2-3; 7 positions agree with TRBD2. After removal of 4 bases from V and 6 bases from J, the junction contained 11 bases not matched to a gene. CDR3 size: 15 residues. Germline V lookup: CDR1 SGHRS, CDR2 YFSETQ. CDR3 nucleotide sequence: TGCGCCAGCAGCCCGACTAGCCCTCTTGAGGATACGCAGTATTTT. This gives the protein CASSPTSPLEDTQYF.

This rearrangement joins TRBV6-5 to TRBJ2-2, with D uncertain. The length of the CDR3 is 15 residues. Germline V gene lookup returns CDR1 MNHEY and CDR2 SVGAGI. Trimming took 2 bases from V and 2 from J, leaving 9 bases between them. CDR3 sequence (DNA): TGTGCCAGCAGTTACCCCAGGCTTAACACCGGGGAGCTGTTTTTT. Translated: CASSYPRLNTGELFF.

CDR3 sequence: CASSLEWTGSEAFF. In nucleotides, the CDR3 is TGTGCCAGCAGCTTAGAGTGGACAGGCTCTGAAGCTTTCTTT. The rearrangement uses TRBV7-9 and TRBJ1-1; 7 bases fit TRBD1. Trimming removed 1 base from V and 6 bases from J; junction bases left unmatched: 5. CDR1 and CDR2 (germline): SEHNR, FQNEAQ (reference sequence). This CDR3 is built from 14 residues.

The chain combines TRBV27 with TRBJ1-1; the match to TRBD1 covers 7 bases. The CDR3 runs 14 residues. The V gene end was trimmed by 2 bases and the J gene end by 3 bases; junction bases not matched to a gene: 3. Germline loops: CDR1 MNHEY, CDR2 SMNVEV (reference sequence). CDR3 residues: CASSLDRVHTEAFF. The DNA for the CDR3 is TGTGCCAGCAGTTTAGACAGGGTGCACACTGAAGCTTTCTTT.

The V gene is TRBV6-5, the J gene TRBJ1-1, with D possibly matching TRBD1 (5 bases). Deletions cut 6 bases from V and 3 bases from J, with 14 bases between. The CDR3 totals 14 residues. Germline V gene lookup returns CDR1 MNHEY and CDR2 SVGAGI. This CDR3 reads CASSSRGSDTEAFF. CDR3 sequence (DNA): TGTGCCAGCAGCTCGCGGGGGTCCGACACTGAAGCTTTCTTT.

The rearrangement links TRBV9 to TRBJ2-1; the D gene is possibly TRBD2 (6 bases). V was clipped by 3 bases and J by 3 bases, with 13 bases between them. This CDR3 is 15 amino acids long. The germline V gene has CDR1 SGDLS and CDR2 YYNGEE. The CDR3 DNA sequence: TGTGCCAGCAGCGATACCGGGACTCTCTACAATGAGCAGTTCTTC. Its protein product is CASSDTGTLYNEQFF.

This clone was seen only once. The J gene is TRBJ1-2, the V gene TRBV5-6, with unresolved D. This CDR3 has 11 amino acids. Germline V gene sequence: CDR1 SGHDT, CDR2 YYEEEE. Trimming stripped 4 bases from V and 1 base from J, with 2 bases between. CDR3 protein: CASSRNYGYTF. The DNA of the CDR3 is TGTGCCAGCAGCCGTAACTATGGCTACACCTTC.

CDR3 nucleotides: TGTGCCAGCAGTAGAGTTGGGCAGAGCACCGGGGAGCTGTTTTTT. This encodes CASSRVGQSTGELFF. This rearrangement joins TRBV27 to TRBJ2-2; no reliable D call. CDR1 and CDR2 (germline): MNHEY, SMNVEV (reference sequence). Trimming pared 5 bases from V and 4 bases from J, leaving 14 bases between. This CDR3 spans 15 amino acids.

The chain carries TRBV29-1 and TRBJ1-4; 10 positions agree with TRBD1. CDR1 is SQVTM and CDR2 is ANQGSEA in the germline V gene. The CDR3 consists of 12 residues. V lost 4 bases to trimming and J lost 10 bases; unmatched junction nucleotides: 3. Written as DNA, the CDR3 is TGCAGCGTTGTCCGGGACAGGGGAAAACTGTTTTTT. Protein sequence: CSVVRDRGKLFF.

V usage is TRBV15 and J usage is TRBJ1-1; D is possibly TRBD1 (5 bases). V gave up 1 base and J gave up 7 bases, with 16 bases separating them. Germline loops: CDR1 LNHNV, CDR2 YYDKDF (reference sequence). CDR3 length: 15 amino acids. CDR3 loop: CATSRAGPGRGEAFF. CDR3 bases: TGTGCCACCAGCAGAGCCGGTCCCGGGAGGGGTGAAGCTTTCTTT.

The chain carries TRBV28 and TRBJ1-1, with TRBD1 identical over 12 bases. J was trimmed by 4 bases and V by 2 bases; bases with no gene match: 5. The germline V gene encodes CDR1 MDHEN and CDR2 SYDVKM. The CDR3 spans 16 residues. The CDR3 here is CASSLGDRGRLTEAFF. The CDR3 nucleotides are TGTGCCAGCAGTTTAGGGGACAGGGGGCGACTCACTGAAGCTTTCTTT.

The chain is built from TRBV28 and TRBJ2-7; D is unclear. The CDR3 runs 13 residues. Trimming shortened V by 7 bases and J by 1 base, and 11 bases separated the two germline ends. Germline assignment: CDR1 MDHEN and CDR2 SYDVKM. CDR3 amino acids: CASNPVSSYEQYF. The CDR3, as DNA: TGTGCCAGCAACCCAGTCAGTTCCTACGAGCAGTACTTC.

The chain recombines TRBV5-1 with TRBJ2-7; no clear D gene. The CDR3 has 15 amino acids. Looked up from germline, CDR1 is SGHRS and CDR2 is YFSETQ. V was pared by 5 bases and J by 0 bases, with 15 bases between. The CDR3 bases are TGCGCCAGCAGGTCCCAGGCCAGCTACTCCTACGAGCAGTACTTC. Amino acids: CASRSQASYSYEQYF.

The J gene is TRBJ2-3, the V gene TRBV19; 9 positions agree with TRBD1. After removal of 6 bases from V and 5 bases from J, the junction contained 3 bases not matched to a gene. The CDR3 contains 13 residues. In germline, CDR1 is LNHDA, CDR2 SQIVND (reference sequence). CDR3 DNA: TGTGCCAGTAGGACAGGGGGAGGAGATACGCAGTATTTT. Its translation is CASRTGGGDTQYF.

The chain has TRBV11-1 and TRBJ2-7; 7 positions match TRBD1. Per the germline V gene, CDR1 is SGHAT and CDR2 is FQDESV (reference sequence). The CDR3 consists of 17 residues. J gave up 2 bases and V 6 bases, and 16 bases lay outside the gene matches. CDR3 in amino acids: CASSQALHWDRTYEQYF. The CDR3 DNA follows: TGTGCCAGCAGTCAAGCCCTCCATTGGGACAGAACCTACGAGCAGTACTTC.

CDR3 sequence (DNA): TGTGCCAGCAGTTTATCGGCGACAGGGGGGACCGGGGAGCTGTTTTTT. Protein product: CASSLSATGGTGELFF. The rearrangement joins TRBV27 to TRBJ2-2, with TRBD1 identical over 9 bases. Trimming at V came to 0 bases and at J to 5 bases, leaving 4 bases not matched to a gene. CDR1 is MNHEY and CDR2 is SMNVEV in the germline V gene (reference sequence). The CDR3 covers 16 residues.

V usage is TRBV5-1 and J usage is TRBJ1-1; D is uncertain. CDR1 is SGHRS and CDR2 is YFSETQ in the germline V gene. There are 14 residues in the CDR3. V lost 1 base, J lost 0 bases, and 7 bases lay in between. CDR3 sequence reads: CASSLSPMNTEAFF. The CDR3 region has the DNA TGCGCCAGCAGCTTGTCCCCCATGAACACTGAAGCTTTCTTT.

The chain couples TRBV5-4 to TRBJ1-1; 8 nucleotides match TRBD1. The V and J ends lost 4 bases and 2 bases, in that order; junction bases with no gene match: 10. Germline CDR1 and CDR2: SGHNT and YYREEE (reference sequence). The CDR3 consists of 16 residues. Written as DNA, the CDR3 is TGTGCCAGCAGCCCGCCGCTGGACAGGGCCAACACTGAAGCTTTCTTT. Protein: CASSPPLDRANTEAFF.

V and J are TRBV5-1 and TRBJ2-3; 12 bases are a match to TRBD2. Per the germline V gene, CDR1 is SGHRS and CDR2 is YFSETQ. With V trimmed by 6 bases and J by 1 base, 3 bases remained unmatched. The CDR3 totals 15 residues. For the CDR3, the DNA is TGCGCCAGCAAGCGGACTAGCGGGGGCACAGATACGCAGTATTTT. Translated: CASKRTSGGTDTQYF.

The chain links TRBV7-9 to TRBJ1-1, with a possible D match to TRBD1 (6 bases). CDR1 and CDR2 from the germline V gene are SEHNR and FQNEAQ (reference sequence). The V end lost 5 bases, the J end lost 1 base, and 11 bases lay between the germline ends. The CDR3 extends over 14 amino acids. The CDR3 DNA is TGTGCCAGCAGCCCGGACAGAGGGAACACTGAAGCTTTCTTT. It codes for CASSPDRGNTEAFF.

This clone was counted once. The gene calls are TRBV28 and TRBJ1-2; 7 bases are a match to TRBD1. Germline V lookup: CDR1 MDHEN, CDR2 SYDVKM. The CDR3 has 15 residues. Trimming cost V 1 base and J 3 bases; bases outside gene matches: 5. Here the CDR3 reads CASSLSEGAYYGYTF. DNA for the CDR3: TGTGCCAGCAGTTTATCCGAGGGGGCATACTATGGCTACACCTTC.

The chain combines TRBV6-5 with TRBJ2-7, with D perhaps matching TRBD1 (5 bases). The CDR3 is 14 amino acids. Germline loops: CDR1 MNHEY, CDR2 SVGAGI. Trimming pared 4 bases from V and 0 bases from J, leaving 10 bases between. Here the CDR3 reads CASSSGQVSYEQYF. The CDR3 coding sequence is TGTGCCAGCAGTTCCGGACAAGTCTCCTACGAGCAGTACTTC.

This sequence joins TRBV16 and TRBJ1-5; a weak D match, TRBD1 (6 bases). V was clipped by 4 bases and J by 4 bases, with 8 bases between them. The CDR3 has 13 amino acids. The germline V gene has CDR1 KGHSY and CDR2 FQNENV. The CDR3 here is CASSPGHNQPQHF. The CDR3 bases are TGTGCCAGCAGCCCGGGACATAATCAGCCCCAGCATTTT.